This TCR beta chain was profiled in a study of OX40 agonist ivuxolimab in advanced cancers. V was cut by 2 bases and J by 12 bases, with 9 bases left in between. This CDR3 region has 12 residues. Looked up from germline, CDR1 is SGHNT and CDR2 is YYREEE (reference sequence). Study-wide points: CD4+ and CD8+ T cells in blood underwent clonal expansion by week 6 at 0.1 to 3.0 mg/kg. Fewer expanded clones were found on average in CD4+ than in CD8+ T cells.

Sequenced by immunoSEQ multiplex PCR; TCRdb stores in-frame clones only, minus some. Here the sample spans 57,000 or so clones, approximately 90% being singletons. Turning to this clone: Antigen unknown.

Source: CD4+ or CD8+ T cells sorted from blood, taken in a trial of the OX40 agonist ivuxolimab. This TCR came from an adult with an advanced solid tumor such as melanoma, head and neck, liver or kidney cancer. V gene TRBV5-4 combines with J gene TRBJ1-6, with D possibly TRBD1 on 5 matching bases. This CDR3 reads CASSFLGEPLHF. In DNA, the CDR3 is TGTGCCAGCAGCTTTTTGGGGGAACCCCTCCACTTT.